The sequence of this T cell receptor beta chain was determined in a study of response to subunit inactivated influenza vaccine. Points from the study as a whole: Researchers suggested that each seasonal influenza vaccination recruits few new T cells.

Concerning this clonotype itself: Its target is not known.

TCRdb fed the RT-PCR reads into MiXCR, producing one record per CDR3 protein. The table records 650,000 to 800,000 distinct CDR3 sequences, about 15% of them present only once. V lost 1 base and J 9 bases, leaving 22 bases between the germline ends. The CDR3 consists of 17 residues. The TCR was taken from a man aged 45-60 years who received an inactivated influenza vaccine. The V and J genes are TRBV12-3 or TRBV12-4 and TRBJ1-5; possibly TRBD1 for D (5 bases). The sample in question was PBMCs from blood, obtained 14 days before vaccination. Here the CDR3 reads CASSLGVRGRGDAPQHF. Written as DNA, the CDR3 is TGTGCCAGCAGTTTAGGGGTGAGGGGTAGAGGCGATGCGCCCCAGCATTTT.